The 8 T cell receptor beta chains below all came from one sample that was sequenced in a study of blood T cell repertoires in COVID-19 (dated by TCRdb to the early 2020s). Library method: the immunoSEQ multiplex PCR assay. TCRdb retrieved this table from immuneACCESS and kept in-frame rearrangements only. Not all clones are present; in checked studies, unresolved V genes account for under half, and no reason is known for the remainder. For this sample the table gives nearly 110,000 clones, of which 89% were detected only once. Of the sample, 4.9% falls within the top ten clones. Sequenced input: peripheral blood. These receptors were taken from a man in his forties or fifties with active or convalescent COVID-19.

In its sample, this clone was seen a few times. J is TRBJ1-5 and V is TRBV18; D is perhaps TRBD1 (6 bases). From germline, CDR1 is KGHSH and CDR2 LQKENI. V lost 3 bases and J 4 bases, leaving 19 bases between the germline ends. The CDR3 is made up of 17 amino acids. The CDR3 loop reads CASSPPTGSFSNQPQHF. CDR3 DNA: TGTGCCAGCTCACCCCCAACAGGGAGCTTTAGTAATCAGCCCCAGCATTTT.

The chain uses TRBV27 and TRBJ2-7; 7 nucleotides align to TRBD1. CDR3 length: 14 residues. CDR1 is MNHEY, CDR2 SMNVEV, per germline (reference sequence). The junction had 9 bases not matched to a gene; V was cut back by 5 bases and J by 5 bases. Here the CDR3 reads CASSITTGVNEQYF. The CDR3 DNA reads as TGTGCCAGCAGTATAACTACAGGGGTGAACGAGCAGTACTTC.

The chain employs TRBV29-1 and TRBJ2-2; maybe TRBD2 (5 bases). CDR1 and CDR2 (germline): SQVTM, ANQGSEA. CDR3 length equals 17 residues. The V end was cut by 4 bases, the J end by 0 bases, with 18 bases between. The CDR3, as DNA: TGCAGCGTTGTTTGGCTAGGACTTTACGCGAACACCGGGGAGCTGTTTTTT. Protein product: CSVVWLGLYANTGELFF.

The chain's CDR3 is CASSLVIGSGTDEQYF. The CDR3 DNA reads as TGTGCCAGCAGCTTAGTCATAGGTAGCGGGACCGACGAGCAGTACTTC. The genes are TRBV7-2 and TRBJ2-7; 8 nucleotides align to TRBD2. V was pared by 1 base and J by 5 bases, with 10 bases of the junction left unmatched. Looked up from germline, CDR1 is SGHTA and CDR2 is FQGNSA. The CDR3 consists of 16 residues.

The rearrangement joins TRBV6-4 to TRBJ2-3; 11 bases are shared with TRBD2. This CDR3 is built from 15 residues. The V segment lost 5 bases and the J segment 4 bases; nucleotides outside the gene matches: 5. Germline assignment: CDR1 MRHNA and CDR2 SNTAGT. This CDR3 reads CASSPLAGAADTQYF. The CDR3 nucleotides are TGTGCCAGCAGTCCACTAGCGGGAGCCGCAGATACGCAGTATTTT.

The CDR3 DNA reads as TGTGCCAGCAGTGAAATGGAGGGGGCCGTTCAGCCCCAGCATTTT. Its protein product is CASSEMEGAVQPQHF. The rearrangement links TRBV6-1 to TRBJ1-5, with 7 bases aligning to TRBD1. CDR1 MNHNS and CDR2 SASEGT come from the germline V gene. After removal of 2 bases from V and 6 bases from J, the junction contained 7 bases not matched to a gene. CDR3 length: 15 residues.

In DNA form, the CDR3 reads TGTGCCAGCAGCCTCCCGGGGGAAATTGATGAGCAGTTCTTC. It encodes CASSLPGEIDEQFF. The V call is TRBV13, the J call TRBJ2-1; TRBD2 might be the D (6 bases). V was cut by 5 bases and J by 8 bases, with 16 bases left in between. The CDR3 is made up of 14 amino acids. Germline loops: CDR1 PRHDT, CDR2 FYEKMQ (reference sequence).

The CDR3 protein is CATSDPSGTDYNEQFF. The CDR3 DNA sequence: TGTGCCACCAGTGACCCGTCCGGGACAGACTACAATGAGCAGTTCTTC. J is TRBJ2-1 and V is TRBV24-1; 7 positions match TRBD1. The CDR3 spans 16 residues. The germline V gene has CDR1 KGHDR and CDR2 SFDVKD. Germline trimming cut 4 bases from V and 3 bases from J; bases unmatched to any gene: 8.